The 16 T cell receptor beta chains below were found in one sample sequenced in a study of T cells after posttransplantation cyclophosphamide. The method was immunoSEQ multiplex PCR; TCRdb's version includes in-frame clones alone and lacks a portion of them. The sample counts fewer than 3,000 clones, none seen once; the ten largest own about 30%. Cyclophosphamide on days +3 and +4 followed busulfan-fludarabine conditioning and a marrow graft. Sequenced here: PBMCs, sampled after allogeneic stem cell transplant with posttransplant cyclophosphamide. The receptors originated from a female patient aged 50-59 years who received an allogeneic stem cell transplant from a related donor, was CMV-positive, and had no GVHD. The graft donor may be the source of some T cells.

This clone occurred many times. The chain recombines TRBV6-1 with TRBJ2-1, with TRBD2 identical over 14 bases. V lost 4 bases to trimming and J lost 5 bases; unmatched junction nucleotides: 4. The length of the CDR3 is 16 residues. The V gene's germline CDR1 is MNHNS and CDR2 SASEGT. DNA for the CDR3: TGTGCCAGCAGTGGCGGACTAGCGGGGGGAAACAATGAGCAGTTCTTC. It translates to CASSGGLAGGNNEQFF.

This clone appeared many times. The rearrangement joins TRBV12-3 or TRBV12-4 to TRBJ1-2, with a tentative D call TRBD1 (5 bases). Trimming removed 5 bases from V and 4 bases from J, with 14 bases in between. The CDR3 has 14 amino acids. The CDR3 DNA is TGTGCCAGCAGTCTCGGGGGGGGGAGCTATGGCTACACCTTC. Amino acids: CASSLGGGSYGYTF.

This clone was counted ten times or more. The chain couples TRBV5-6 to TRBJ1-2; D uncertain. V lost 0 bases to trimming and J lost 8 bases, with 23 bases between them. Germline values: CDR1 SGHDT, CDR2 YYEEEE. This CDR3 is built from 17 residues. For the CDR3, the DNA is TGTGCCAGCAGCTTGGAGGGCAGTGGGCCCCCGGCGGGGGGCTACACCTTC. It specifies CASSLEGSGPPAGGYTF.

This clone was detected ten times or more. CDR3: CASSPAGFYEQYF. The CDR3 region has the DNA TGTGCCAGCAGTCCAGCGGGGTTCTACGAGCAGTACTTC. This chain links TRBV27 with TRBJ2-7; 7 bases are shared with TRBD2. There are 13 residues in the CDR3. Per the germline V gene, CDR1 is MNHEY and CDR2 is SMNVEV (reference sequence). V gave up 5 bases and J gave up 3 bases; unmatched junction bases: 4.

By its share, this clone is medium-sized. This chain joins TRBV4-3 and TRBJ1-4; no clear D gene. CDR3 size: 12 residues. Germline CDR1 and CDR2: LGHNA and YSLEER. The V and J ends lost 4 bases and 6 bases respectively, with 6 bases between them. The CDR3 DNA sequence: TGCGCCAGCAGCCCCAGTCATGAAAAACTGTTTTTT. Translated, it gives CASSPSHEKLFF.

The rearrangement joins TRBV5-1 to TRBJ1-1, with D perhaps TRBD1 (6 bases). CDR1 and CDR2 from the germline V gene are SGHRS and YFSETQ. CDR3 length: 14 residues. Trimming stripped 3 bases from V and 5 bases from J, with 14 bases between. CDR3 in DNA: TGCGCCAGCAGCTGGGAAGGGGGGGGGACTGAAGCTTTCTTT. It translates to CASSWEGGGTEAFF.

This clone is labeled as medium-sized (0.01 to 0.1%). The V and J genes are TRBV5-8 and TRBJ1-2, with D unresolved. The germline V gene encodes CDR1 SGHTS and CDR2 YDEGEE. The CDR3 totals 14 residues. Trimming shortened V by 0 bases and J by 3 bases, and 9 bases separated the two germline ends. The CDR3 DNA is TGTGCCAGCAGCTTGGAGGGCAGCTACTATGGCTACACCTTC. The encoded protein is CASSLEGSYYGYTF.

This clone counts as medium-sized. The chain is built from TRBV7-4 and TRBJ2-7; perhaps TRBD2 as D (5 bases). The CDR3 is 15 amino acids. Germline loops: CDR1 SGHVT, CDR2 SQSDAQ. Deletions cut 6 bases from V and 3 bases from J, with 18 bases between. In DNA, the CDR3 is TGTGCCAGCAGTCGTTCTCGGGCCCGGGGCTACGAGCAGTACTTC. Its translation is CASSRSRARGYEQYF. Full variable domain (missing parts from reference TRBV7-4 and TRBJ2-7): GAGVSQSPRYKVAKRGRDVALRCDSISGHVTLYWYRQTLGQGSEVLTYSQSDAQRDKSGRPSGRFSAERPERSVSTLKIQRTEQGDSAVYLCASSRSRARGYEQYFGPGTRLTVT.

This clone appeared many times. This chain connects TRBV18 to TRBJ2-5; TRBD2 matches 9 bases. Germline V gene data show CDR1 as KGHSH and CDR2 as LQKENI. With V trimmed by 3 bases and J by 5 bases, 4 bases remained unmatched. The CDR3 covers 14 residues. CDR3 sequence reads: CASSPIAGDETQYF. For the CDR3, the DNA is TGTGCCAGCTCACCCATAGCGGGAGACGAGACCCAGTACTTC.

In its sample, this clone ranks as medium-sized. The CDR3 sequence is CASSYSGGHLNYGYTF. DNA of the CDR3: TGTGCCAGCAGTTACTCCGGTGGACACTTAAACTATGGCTACACCTTC. The V gene is TRBV6-2 or TRBV6-3, the J gene TRBJ1-2; tentatively, D is TRBD1 (5 bases). Trimming took off 0 bases at V and 2 bases at J, with 13 bases between the two ends. CDR1 is MNHEY and CDR2 is SVGEGT in the germline V gene. The CDR3 totals 16 residues.

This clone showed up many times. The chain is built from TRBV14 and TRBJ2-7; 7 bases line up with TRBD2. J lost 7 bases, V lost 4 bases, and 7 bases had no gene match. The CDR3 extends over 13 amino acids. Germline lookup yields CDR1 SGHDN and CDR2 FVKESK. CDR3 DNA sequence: TGTGCCAGCAGCCTTACAGGAGCGGGAGAGCAGTACTTC. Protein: CASSLTGAGEQYF.

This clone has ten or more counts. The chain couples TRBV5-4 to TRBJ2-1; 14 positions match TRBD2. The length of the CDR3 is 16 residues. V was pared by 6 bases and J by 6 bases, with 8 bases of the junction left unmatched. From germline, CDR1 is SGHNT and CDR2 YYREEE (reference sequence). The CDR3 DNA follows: TGTGCCAGCAACCTGGGGGGGACTAGCGGGAGCAATGAGCAGTTCTTC. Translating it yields CASNLGGTSGSNEQFF.

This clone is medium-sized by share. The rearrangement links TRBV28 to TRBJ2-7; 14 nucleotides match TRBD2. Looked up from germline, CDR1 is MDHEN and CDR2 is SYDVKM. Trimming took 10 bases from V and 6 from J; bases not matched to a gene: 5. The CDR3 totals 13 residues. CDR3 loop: CAIMGLAGVEQYF. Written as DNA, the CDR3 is TGTGCCATCATGGGACTAGCGGGAGTCGAGCAGTACTTC.

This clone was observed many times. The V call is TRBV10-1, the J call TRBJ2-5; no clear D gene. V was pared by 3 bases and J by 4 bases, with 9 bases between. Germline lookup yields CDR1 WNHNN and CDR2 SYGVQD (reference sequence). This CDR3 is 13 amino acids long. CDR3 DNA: TGCGCCAGCAGTGACACGGTTGGAGAGACCCAGTACTTC. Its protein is CASSDTVGETQYF.

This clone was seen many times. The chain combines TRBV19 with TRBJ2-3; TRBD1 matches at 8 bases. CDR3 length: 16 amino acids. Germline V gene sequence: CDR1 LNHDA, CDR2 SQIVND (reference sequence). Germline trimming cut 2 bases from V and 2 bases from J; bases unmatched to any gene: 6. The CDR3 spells CASSIPGQELTDTQYF. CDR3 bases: TGTGCCAGTAGTATACCGGGACAGGAACTCACAGATACGCAGTATTTT. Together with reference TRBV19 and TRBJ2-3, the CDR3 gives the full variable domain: DGGITQSPKYLFRKEGQNVTLSCEQNLNHDAMYWYRQDPGQGLRLIYYSQIVNDFQKGDIAEGYSVSREKKESFPLTVTSAQKNPTAFYLCASSIPGQELTDTQYFGPGTRLTVL.

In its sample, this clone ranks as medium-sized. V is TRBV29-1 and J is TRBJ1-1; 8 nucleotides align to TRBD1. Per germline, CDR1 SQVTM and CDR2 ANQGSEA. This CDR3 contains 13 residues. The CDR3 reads CISRTGWNTEAFF. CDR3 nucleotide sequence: TGCATTTCTCGGACAGGGTGGAACACTGAAGCTTTCTTT.